This passage covers 13 T cell receptor beta chains from one sample sequenced in a study of T cell responses to AZD1222 COVID-19 vaccine. This table comes from immunoSEQ multiplex PCR, and its TCRdb copy is limited to in-frame clones, with some not included. The table lists around 56,000 clones, around 90% of them singletons. The specimen comprised peripheral blood, sampled 28 days after the second AZD1222 dose. Receptor source: an adult who received the AZD1222 COVID-19 vaccine.

The chain combines TRBV2 with TRBJ2-7; 10 nucleotides line up with TRBD2. Looked up from germline, CDR1 is SNHLY and CDR2 is FYNNEI. The junction had 8 bases not matched to a gene; V was cut back by 4 bases and J by 5 bases. The CDR3 sequence is 15 residues long. The CDR3 sequence is CASSVRAGGGHEQYF. CDR3 DNA: TGTGCCAGCAGTGTGCGAGCGGGAGGGGGCCACGAGCAGTACTTC.

The chain recombines TRBV15 with TRBJ2-7, with D perhaps TRBD1 (6 bases). CDR1 LNHNV and CDR2 YYDKDF come from the germline V gene (reference sequence). Trimming took off 3 bases at V and 3 bases at J, with 9 bases between the two ends. This CDR3 contains 13 residues. The CDR3 loop is CATSRGQNYEQYF. The CDR3 DNA reads TGTGCCACCAGCAGGGGACAAAACTACGAGCAGTACTTC.

The rearrangement links TRBV30 to TRBJ2-1, with D unresolved. This CDR3 has 15 amino acids. Germline V lookup: CDR1 GTSNPN, CDR2 SVGIG (reference sequence). Trimming removed 2 bases from V and 5 bases from J, with 16 bases in between. The CDR3 DNA reads TGTGCCTGGAGTTCCCAGTTGGCTAGGCACAATGAGCAGTTCTTC. This translates into CAWSSQLARHNEQFF.

The gene calls are TRBV5-4 and TRBJ2-3; D is undetermined. CDR3 length equals 16 residues. Trimming left V 0 bases short and J 2 bases short, with 13 bases between. Germline CDR1 reads SGHNT; CDR2 reads YYREEE (reference sequence). CDR3 sequence: CASSLGSQLVTDTQYF. In DNA, the CDR3 is TGTGCCAGCAGCTTGGGGTCCCAGCTAGTCACAGATACGCAGTATTTT.

The chain has TRBV4-3 and TRBJ2-1; D may be TRBD2 (7 bases). V lost 5 bases, J lost 2 bases, and 13 bases lay in between. This CDR3 has 15 residues. Germline loops: CDR1 LGHNA, CDR2 YSLEER. The DNA of the CDR3 is TGCGCCAGCAGCGGAAAGGGGGGGGCCTACAATGAGCAGTTCTTC. This sequence encodes CASSGKGGAYNEQFF.

The J gene is TRBJ1-1, the V gene TRBV18; tentative D call: TRBD1 (6 bases). Trimming removed 4 bases from V and 0 bases from J, with 9 bases in between. The CDR3 length is 14 residues. Germline-derived CDR1 and CDR2 are KGHSH and LQKENI. This chain's CDR3 is CASSRDIVNTEAFF. CDR3 coding DNA: TGTGCCAGCTCACGGGACATCGTGAACACTGAAGCTTTCTTT.

The V and J genes are TRBV29-1 and TRBJ1-1; 7 bases are shared with TRBD1. Looked up from germline, CDR1 is SQVTM and CDR2 is ANQGSEA. Trimming removed 8 bases from V and 5 bases from J; junction bases left unmatched: 8. This CDR3 comprises 12 residues. The CDR3 DNA reads as TGCAGCATCATTTCAGGGGGGACTGAAGCTTTCTTT. Protein sequence: CSIISGGTEAFF.

The rearrangement uses TRBV30 and TRBJ1-6; 11 bases match TRBD1. Trimming took 3 bases from V and 9 from J; bases not matched to a gene: 7. CDR1 and CDR2 from the germline V gene are GTSNPN and SVGIG (reference sequence). This CDR3 region has 15 residues. The CDR3 sequence is CAWSGDRGSGSPLHF. CDR3 sequence (DNA): TGTGCCTGGAGCGGGGACAGGGGGTCGGGTTCACCCCTCCACTTT.

The chain uses TRBV7-5 and TRBJ2-1. TRBV7-5 is a pseudogene locus. This CDR3 region has 13 residues. CDR3 residues: CVRRVRSYNEQFF. DNA of the CDR3: TGTGTCAGAAGAGTAAGGTCCTACAATGAGCAGTTCTTC.

The chain is built from TRBV19 and TRBJ1-2, with 8 positions matching TRBD1. The junction had 7 bases not matched to a gene; V was cut back by 8 bases and J by 2 bases. The CDR3 consists of 14 residues. Germline-derived CDR1 and CDR2 are LNHDA and SQIVND (reference sequence). In DNA form, the CDR3 reads TGTGCCAGTGCCAGAGGACAGGGAAACTATGGCTACACCTTC. Amino acid sequence: CASARGQGNYGYTF.

The chain carries TRBV7-2 and TRBJ1-6, with D perhaps TRBD1 (5 bases). Germline CDR1 is SGHTA and CDR2 is FQGNSA. V lost 3 bases and J 10 bases, leaving 10 bases between the germline ends. The CDR3 extends over 13 amino acids. This CDR3 is CASSLGVHSPLHF. The CDR3 DNA is TGTGCCAGCAGCTTGGGGGTACACTCACCCCTCCACTTT. Using reference TRBV7-2 and TRBJ1-6 for the parts outside the CDR3, the full variable domain is GAGVSQSPSNKVTEKGKDVELRCDPISGHTALYWYRQSLGQGLEFLIYFQGNSAPDKSGLPSDRFSAERTGGSVSTLTIQRTQQEDSAVYLCASSLGVHSPLHFGNGTRLTVT.

This chain connects TRBV7-9 to TRBJ2-1; TRBD2 matches 9 bases. V trimming: 1 base; J trimming: 5 bases; junction bases outside the gene matches: 12. Germline lookup yields CDR1 SEHNR and CDR2 FQNEAQ (reference sequence). This CDR3 has 18 residues. CDR3 loop: CASSLDFGGGTSNNEQFF. The CDR3 coding sequence is TGTGCCAGCAGCTTAGATTTCGGCGGAGGGACTAGCAACAATGAGCAGTTCTTC. The variable domain in full, completed from reference TRBV7-9 and TRBJ2-1, reads DTGVSQNPRHKITKRGQNVTFRCDPISEHNRLYWYRQTLGQGPEFLTYFQNEAQLEKSRLLSDRFSAERPKGSFSTLEIQRTEQGDSAMYLCASSLDFGGGTSNNEQFFGPGTRLTVL.

The chain couples TRBV2 to TRBJ1-5; D possibly corresponds to TRBD1 (6 bases). The CDR3 runs to 16 residues. The V end lost 1 base, the J end lost 7 bases, and 17 bases lay between the germline ends. From germline, CDR1 is SNHLY and CDR2 FYNNEI. CDR3 residues: CASSEGGGGAYQPQHF. The CDR3 DNA follows: TGTGCCAGCAGTGAAGGAGGTGGGGGCGCATACCAGCCCCAGCATTTT.